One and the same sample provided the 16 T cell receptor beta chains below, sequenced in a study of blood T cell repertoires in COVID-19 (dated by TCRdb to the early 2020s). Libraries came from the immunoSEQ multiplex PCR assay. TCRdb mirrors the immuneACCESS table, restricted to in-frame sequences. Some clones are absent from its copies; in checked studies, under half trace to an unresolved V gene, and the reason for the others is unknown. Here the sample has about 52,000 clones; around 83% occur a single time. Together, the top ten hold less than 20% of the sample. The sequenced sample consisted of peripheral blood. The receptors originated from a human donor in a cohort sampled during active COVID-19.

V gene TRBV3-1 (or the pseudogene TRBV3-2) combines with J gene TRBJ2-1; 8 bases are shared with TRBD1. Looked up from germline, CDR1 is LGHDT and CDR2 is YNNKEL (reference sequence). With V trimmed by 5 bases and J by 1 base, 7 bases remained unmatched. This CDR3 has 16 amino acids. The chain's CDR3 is CASSTDRAKSYNEQFF. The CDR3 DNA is TGTGCCAGCAGCACGGACAGGGCTAAATCCTACAATGAGCAGTTCTTC.

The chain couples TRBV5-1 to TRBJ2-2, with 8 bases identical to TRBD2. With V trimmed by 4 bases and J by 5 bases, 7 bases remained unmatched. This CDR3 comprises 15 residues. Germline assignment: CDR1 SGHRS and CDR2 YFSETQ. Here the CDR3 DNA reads TGCGCCAGCAGCCCCCTAGCGGGTGGAACCGGGGAGCTGTTTTTT. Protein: CASSPLAGGTGELFF.

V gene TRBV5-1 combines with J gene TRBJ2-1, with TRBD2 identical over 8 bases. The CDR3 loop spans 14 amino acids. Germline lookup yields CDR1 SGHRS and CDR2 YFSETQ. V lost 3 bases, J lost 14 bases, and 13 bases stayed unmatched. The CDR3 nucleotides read TGCGCCAGCAGCTACGGGAGGGCCGGGGATCGAAAGTTCTTC. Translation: CASSYGRAGDRKFF.

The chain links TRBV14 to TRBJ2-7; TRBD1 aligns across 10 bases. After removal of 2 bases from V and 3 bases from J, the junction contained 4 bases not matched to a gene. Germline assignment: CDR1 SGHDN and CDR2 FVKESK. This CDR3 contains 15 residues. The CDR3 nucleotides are TGTGCCAGCAGCCAAAGGACAGGGGGATTCTACGAGCAGTACTTC. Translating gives CASSQRTGGFYEQYF.

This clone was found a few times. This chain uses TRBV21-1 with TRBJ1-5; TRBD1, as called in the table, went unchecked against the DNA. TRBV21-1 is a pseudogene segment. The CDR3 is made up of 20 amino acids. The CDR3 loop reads CASSKGCGRGLRARRQPQHF. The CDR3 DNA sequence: TGTGCCAGCAGCAAAGGGTGTGGCAGGGGGCTGAGGGCTAGGCGTCAGCCCCAGCATTTT.

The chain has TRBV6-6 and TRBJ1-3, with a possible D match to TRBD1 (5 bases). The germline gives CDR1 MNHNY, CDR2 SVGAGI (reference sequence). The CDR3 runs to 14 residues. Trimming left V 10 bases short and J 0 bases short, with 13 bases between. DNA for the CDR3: TGTGCCACCTCCCCGGGGGGCTCTGGAAACACCATATATTTT. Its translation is CATSPGGSGNTIYF.

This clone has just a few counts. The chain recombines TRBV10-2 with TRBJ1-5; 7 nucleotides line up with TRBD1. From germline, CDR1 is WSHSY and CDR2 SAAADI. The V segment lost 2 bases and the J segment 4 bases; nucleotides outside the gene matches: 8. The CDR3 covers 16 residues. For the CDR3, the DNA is TGCGCCAGCAGTGAGCACGGACAGGACATAAATCAGCCCCAGCATTTT. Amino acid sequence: CASSEHGQDINQPQHF.

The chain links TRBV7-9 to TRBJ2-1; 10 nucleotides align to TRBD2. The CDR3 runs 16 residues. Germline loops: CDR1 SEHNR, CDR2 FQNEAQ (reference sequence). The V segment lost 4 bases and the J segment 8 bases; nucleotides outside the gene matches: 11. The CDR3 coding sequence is TGTGCCAGCAGCTCCGGGGCGAGCGGGGGGGCTTATGAGCAGTTCTTC. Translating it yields CASSSGASGGAYEQFF.

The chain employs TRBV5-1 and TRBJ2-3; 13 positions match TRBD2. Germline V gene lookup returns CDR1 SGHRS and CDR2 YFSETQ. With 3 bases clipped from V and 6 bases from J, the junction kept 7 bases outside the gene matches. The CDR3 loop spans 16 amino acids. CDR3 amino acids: CASSSRTSGRRDTQYF. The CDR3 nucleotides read TGCGCCAGCAGCTCCCGGACTAGCGGGAGACGGGATACGCAGTATTTT. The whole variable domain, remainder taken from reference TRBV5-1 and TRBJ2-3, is KAGVTQTPRYLIKTRGQQVTLSCSPISGHRSVSWYQQTPGQGLQFLFEYFSETQRNKGNFPGRFSGRQFSNSRSEMNVSTLELGDSALYLCASSSRTSGRRDTQYFGPGTRLTVL.

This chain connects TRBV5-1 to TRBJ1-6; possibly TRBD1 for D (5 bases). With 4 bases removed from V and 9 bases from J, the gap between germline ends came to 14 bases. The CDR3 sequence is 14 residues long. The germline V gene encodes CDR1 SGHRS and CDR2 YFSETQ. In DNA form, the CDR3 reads TGCGCCAGCAGCCTGCGGGACCAGAGTTCACCCCTCCACTTT. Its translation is CASSLRDQSSPLHF.

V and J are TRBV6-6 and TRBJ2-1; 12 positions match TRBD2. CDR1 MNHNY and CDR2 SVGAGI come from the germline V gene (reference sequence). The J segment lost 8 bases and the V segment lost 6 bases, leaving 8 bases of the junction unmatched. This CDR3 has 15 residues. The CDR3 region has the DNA TGTGCCAGCAGCCCTACTAGCGGGAGGCTCGATGAGCAGTTCTTC. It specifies CASSPTSGRLDEQFF.

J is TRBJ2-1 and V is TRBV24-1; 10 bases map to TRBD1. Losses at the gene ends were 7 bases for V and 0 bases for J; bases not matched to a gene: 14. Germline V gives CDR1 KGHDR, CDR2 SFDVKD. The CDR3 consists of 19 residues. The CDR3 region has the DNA TGTGCCACCAGCGACATGAGGACAGGGGGTGGTGGCTCCTACAATGAGCAGTTCTTC. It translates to CATSDMRTGGGGSYNEQFF.

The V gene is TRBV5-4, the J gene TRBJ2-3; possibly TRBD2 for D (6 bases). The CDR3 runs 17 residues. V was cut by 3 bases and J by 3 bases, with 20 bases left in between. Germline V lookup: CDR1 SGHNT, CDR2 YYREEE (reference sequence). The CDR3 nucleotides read TGTGCCAGCAGCTGGGCCGGCATAGCGGCTGGAACAGATACGCAGTATTTT. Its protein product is CASSWAGIAAGTDTQYF.

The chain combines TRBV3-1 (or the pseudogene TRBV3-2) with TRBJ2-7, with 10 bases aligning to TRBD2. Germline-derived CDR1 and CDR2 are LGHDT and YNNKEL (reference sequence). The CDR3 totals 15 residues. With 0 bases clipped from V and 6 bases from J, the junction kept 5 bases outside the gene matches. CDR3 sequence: CASSQDASGSGEQYF. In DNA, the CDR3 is TGTGCCAGCAGCCAAGACGCTAGCGGGAGTGGCGAGCAGTACTTC.

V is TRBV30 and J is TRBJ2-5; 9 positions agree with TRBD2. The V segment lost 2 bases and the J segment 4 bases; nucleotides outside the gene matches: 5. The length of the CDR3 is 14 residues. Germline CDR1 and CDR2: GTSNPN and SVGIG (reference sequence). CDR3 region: CAWSRGGAVETQYF. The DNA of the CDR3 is TGTGCCTGGAGTCGCGGGGGGGCGGTAGAGACCCAGTACTTC.

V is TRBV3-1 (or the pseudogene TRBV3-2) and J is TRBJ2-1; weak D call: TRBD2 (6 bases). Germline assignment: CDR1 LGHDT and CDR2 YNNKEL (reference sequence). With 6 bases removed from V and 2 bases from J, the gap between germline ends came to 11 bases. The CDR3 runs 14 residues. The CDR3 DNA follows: TGTGCCAGCAGGGGGGGATACCCCTACAATGAGCAGTTCTTC. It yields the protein CASRGGYPYNEQFF.